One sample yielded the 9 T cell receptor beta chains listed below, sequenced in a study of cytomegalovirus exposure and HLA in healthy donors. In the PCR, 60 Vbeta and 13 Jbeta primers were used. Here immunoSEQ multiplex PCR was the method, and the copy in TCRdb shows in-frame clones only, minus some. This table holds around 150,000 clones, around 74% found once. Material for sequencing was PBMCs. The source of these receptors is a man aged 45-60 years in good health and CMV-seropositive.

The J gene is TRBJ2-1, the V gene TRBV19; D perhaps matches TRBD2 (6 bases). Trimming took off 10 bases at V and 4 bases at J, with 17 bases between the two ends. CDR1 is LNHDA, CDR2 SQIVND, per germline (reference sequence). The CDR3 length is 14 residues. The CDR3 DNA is TGTGCCACCCAAACTAAGCGGGTGTACAATGAGCAGTTCTTC. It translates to CATQTKRVYNEQFF.

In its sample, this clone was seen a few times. The chain's CDR3 is CASSVEGGGRKLFF. The DNA of the CDR3 is TGTGCCAGCAGCGTGGAAGGGGGTGGTAGAAAACTGTTTTTT. V gene TRBV5-4 combines with J gene TRBJ1-4; TRBD1 might be the D (6 bases). CDR3 length: 14 amino acids. V was trimmed by 4 bases and J by 10 bases, leaving 17 bases between them. In germline, CDR1 is SGHNT, CDR2 YYREEE (reference sequence).

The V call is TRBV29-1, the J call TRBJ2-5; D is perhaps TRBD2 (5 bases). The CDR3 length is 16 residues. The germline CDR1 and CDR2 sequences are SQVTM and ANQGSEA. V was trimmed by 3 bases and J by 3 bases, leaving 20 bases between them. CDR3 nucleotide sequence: TGCAGCGTTGACGATATGGACTCCTCAACCGAAGAGACCCAGTACTTC. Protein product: CSVDDMDSSTEETQYF.

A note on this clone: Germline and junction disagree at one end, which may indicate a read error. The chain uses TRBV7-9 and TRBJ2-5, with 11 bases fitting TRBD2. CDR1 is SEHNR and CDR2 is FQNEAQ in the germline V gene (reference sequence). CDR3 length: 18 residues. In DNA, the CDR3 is TGTTCCAGCAGCTTTACTTGGGGACTAGCGGAGATCCAAGAGACCCAGTACTTC. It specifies CSSSFTWGLAEIQETQYF.

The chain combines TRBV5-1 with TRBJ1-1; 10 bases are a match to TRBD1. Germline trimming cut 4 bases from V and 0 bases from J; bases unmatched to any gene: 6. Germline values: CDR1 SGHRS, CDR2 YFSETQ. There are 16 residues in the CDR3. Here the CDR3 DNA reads TGCGCCAGCAGCGCGGACAGGGGGGCTGTGAACACTGAAGCTTTCTTT. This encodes CASSADRGAVNTEAFF.

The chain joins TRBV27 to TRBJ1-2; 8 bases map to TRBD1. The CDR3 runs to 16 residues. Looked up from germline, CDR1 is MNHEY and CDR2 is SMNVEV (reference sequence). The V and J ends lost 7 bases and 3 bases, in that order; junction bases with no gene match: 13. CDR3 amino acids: CASKWRQGAVDYGYTF. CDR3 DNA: TGTGCCAGCAAGTGGAGGCAGGGGGCAGTCGACTATGGCTACACCTTC.

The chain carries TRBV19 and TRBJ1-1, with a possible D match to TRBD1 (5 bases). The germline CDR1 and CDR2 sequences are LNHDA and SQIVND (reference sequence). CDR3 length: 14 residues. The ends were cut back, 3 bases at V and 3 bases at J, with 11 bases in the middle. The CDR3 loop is CASSIKGADTEAFF. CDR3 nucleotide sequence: TGTGCCAGTAGTATTAAAGGGGCGGACACTGAAGCTTTCTTT.

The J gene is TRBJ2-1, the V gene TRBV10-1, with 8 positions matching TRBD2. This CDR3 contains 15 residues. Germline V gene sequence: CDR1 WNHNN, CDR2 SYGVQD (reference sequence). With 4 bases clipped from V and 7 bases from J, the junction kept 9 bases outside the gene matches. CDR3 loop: CASSAGSSGLNEQFF. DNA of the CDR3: TGCGCCAGCAGTGCAGGTTCTAGCGGGCTTAATGAGCAGTTCTTC.

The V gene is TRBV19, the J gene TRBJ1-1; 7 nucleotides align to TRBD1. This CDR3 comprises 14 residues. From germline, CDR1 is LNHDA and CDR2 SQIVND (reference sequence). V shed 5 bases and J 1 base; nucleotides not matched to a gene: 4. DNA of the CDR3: TGTGCCAGTAGTCAGGGGGACGGGAACACTGAAGCTTTCTTT. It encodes CASSQGDGNTEAFF.